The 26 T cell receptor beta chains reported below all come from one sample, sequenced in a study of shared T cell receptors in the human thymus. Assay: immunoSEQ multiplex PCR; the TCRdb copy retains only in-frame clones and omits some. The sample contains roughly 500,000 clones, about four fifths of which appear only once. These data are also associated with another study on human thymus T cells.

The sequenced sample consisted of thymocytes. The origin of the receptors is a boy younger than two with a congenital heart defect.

The CDR3 DNA reads as TGTGCCAGCAGCTTAGAGGGAGGGCCCAACGAGCAGTACTTC. Its protein is CASSLEGGPNEQYF. The J gene is TRBJ2-7, the V gene TRBV5-4, with TRBD2 identical over 7 bases. With 2 bases clipped from V and 5 bases from J, the junction kept 7 bases outside the gene matches. The germline V gene has CDR1 SGHNT and CDR2 YYREEE (reference sequence). The CDR3 length is 14 residues.

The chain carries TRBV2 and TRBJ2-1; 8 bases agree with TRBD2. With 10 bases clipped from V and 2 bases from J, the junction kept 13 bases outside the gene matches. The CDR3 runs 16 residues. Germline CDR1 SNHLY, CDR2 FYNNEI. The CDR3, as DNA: TGTGCCACCAAACAAGATACTAGCGGCCCCTACAATGAGCAGTTCTTC. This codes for CATKQDTSGPYNEQFF.

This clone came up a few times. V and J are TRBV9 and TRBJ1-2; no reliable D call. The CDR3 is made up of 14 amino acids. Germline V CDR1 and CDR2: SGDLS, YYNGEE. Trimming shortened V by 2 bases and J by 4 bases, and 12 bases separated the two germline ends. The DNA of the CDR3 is TGTGCCAGCAGCGTTTACGAATTCGGCTATGGCTACACCTTC. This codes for CASSVYEFGYGYTF.

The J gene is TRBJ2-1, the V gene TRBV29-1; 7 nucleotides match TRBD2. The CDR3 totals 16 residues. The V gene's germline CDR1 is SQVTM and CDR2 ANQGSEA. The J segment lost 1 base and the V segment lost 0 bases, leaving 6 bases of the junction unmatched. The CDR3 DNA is TGCAGCGTTGAAGATTGGCGGGAGCGGTCCTACAATGAGCAGTTCTTC. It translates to CSVEDWRERSYNEQFF.

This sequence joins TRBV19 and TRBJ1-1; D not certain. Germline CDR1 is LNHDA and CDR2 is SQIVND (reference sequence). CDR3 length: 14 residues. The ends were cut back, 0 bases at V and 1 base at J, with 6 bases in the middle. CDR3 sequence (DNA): TGTGCCAGTAGTATAGAAGAGGGGAACACTGAAGCTTTCTTT. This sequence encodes CASSIEEGNTEAFF.

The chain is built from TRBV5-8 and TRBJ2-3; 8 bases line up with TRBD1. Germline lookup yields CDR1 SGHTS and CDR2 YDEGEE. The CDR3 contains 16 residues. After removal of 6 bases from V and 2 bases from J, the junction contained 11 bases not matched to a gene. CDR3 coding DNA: TGTGCCAGCAATAGAACCGGGACAGGACTCACAGATACGCAGTATTTT. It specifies CASNRTGTGLTDTQYF.

The CDR3 is CASSQRRGGLVQETQYF. CDR3 in DNA: TGCGCCAGCAGCCAAAGGCGGGGGGGACTAGTCCAAGAGACCCAGTACTTC. The chain joins TRBV4-3 to TRBJ2-5; 9 nucleotides align to TRBD2. The germline V gene has CDR1 LGHNA and CDR2 YSLEER. The CDR3 is made up of 17 amino acids. V was pared by 2 bases and J by 1 base, with 8 bases of the junction left unmatched.

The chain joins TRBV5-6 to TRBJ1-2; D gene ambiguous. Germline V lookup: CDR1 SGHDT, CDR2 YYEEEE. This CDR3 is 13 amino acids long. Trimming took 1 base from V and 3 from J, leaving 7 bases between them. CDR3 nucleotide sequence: TGTGCCAGCAGCTTGACAGCGGACTATGGCTACACCTTC. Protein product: CASSLTADYGYTF.

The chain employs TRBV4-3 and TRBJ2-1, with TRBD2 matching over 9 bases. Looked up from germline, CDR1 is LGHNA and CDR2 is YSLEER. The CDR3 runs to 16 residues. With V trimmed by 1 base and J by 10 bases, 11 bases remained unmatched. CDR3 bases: TGCGCCAGCAGCCAAGTAGAGCGGGAGGCGGAGAGCGAGCAGTTCTTC. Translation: CASSQVEREAESEQFF.

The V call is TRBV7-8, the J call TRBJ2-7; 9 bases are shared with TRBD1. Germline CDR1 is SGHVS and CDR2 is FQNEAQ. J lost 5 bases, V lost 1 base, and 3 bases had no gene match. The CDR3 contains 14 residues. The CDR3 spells CASSLGTGVHEQYF. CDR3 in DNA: TGTGCCAGCAGCTTAGGGACAGGGGTCCACGAGCAGTACTTC.

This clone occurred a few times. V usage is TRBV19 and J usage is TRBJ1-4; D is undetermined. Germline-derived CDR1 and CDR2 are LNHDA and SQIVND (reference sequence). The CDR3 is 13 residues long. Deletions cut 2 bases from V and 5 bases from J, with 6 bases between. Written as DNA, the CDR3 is TGTGCCAGTAGTATACAGGCAAATGAAAAACTGTTTTTT. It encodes CASSIQANEKLFF.

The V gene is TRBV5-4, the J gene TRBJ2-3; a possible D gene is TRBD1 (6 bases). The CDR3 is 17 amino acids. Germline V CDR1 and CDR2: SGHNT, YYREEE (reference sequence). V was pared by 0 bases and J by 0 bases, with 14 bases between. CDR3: CASSLARTETSTDTQYF. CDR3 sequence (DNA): TGTGCCAGCAGCTTGGCCCGGACAGAAACTAGCACAGATACGCAGTATTTT.

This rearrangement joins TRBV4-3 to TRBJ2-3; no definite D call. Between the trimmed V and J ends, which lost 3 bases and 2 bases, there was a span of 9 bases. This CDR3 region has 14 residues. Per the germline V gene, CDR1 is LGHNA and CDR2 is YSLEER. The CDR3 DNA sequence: TGCGCCAGCAGCCAGGAAGACAACACAGATACGCAGTATTTT. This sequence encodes CASSQEDNTDTQYF.

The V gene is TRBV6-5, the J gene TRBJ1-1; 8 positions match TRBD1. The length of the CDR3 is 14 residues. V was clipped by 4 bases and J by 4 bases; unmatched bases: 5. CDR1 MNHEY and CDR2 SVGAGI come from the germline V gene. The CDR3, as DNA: TGTGCCAGCAGTTTAGGACAGGGCGGCACTGAAGCTTTCTTT. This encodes CASSLGQGGTEAFF.

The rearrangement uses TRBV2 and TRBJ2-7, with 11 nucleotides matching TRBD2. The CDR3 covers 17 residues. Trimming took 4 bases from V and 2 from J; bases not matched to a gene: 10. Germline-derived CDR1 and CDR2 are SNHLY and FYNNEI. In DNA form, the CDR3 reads TGTGCCAGCAGTGTAGGTAGCGGGAGGGGGTTCACCTACGAGCAGTACTTC. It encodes CASSVGSGRGFTYEQYF.

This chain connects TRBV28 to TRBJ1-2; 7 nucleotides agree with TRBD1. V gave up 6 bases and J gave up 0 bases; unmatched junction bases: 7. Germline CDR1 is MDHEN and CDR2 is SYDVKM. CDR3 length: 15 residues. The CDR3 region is CASRPHRGSNYGYTF. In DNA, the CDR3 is TGTGCCAGCAGGCCACACAGGGGCTCTAACTATGGCTACACCTTC.

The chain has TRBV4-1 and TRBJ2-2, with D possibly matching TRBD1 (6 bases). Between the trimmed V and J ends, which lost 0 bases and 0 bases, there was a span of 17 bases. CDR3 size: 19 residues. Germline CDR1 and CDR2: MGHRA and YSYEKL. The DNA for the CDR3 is TGCGCCAGCAGCCAAGATCTGACAGGTGTGGTCCCGAACACCGGGGAGCTGTTTTTT. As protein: CASSQDLTGVVPNTGELFF.

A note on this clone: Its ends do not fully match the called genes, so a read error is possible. The CDR3 region is CASNWTGNAEAFF. As DNA, the CDR3 is TGTGCCAGCAATTGGACAGGGAACGCTGAAGCTTTCTTT. The V gene is TRBV28, the J gene TRBJ1-1; 8 nucleotides align to TRBD1. In germline, CDR1 is MDHEN, CDR2 SYDVKM. The CDR3 is made up of 13 amino acids.

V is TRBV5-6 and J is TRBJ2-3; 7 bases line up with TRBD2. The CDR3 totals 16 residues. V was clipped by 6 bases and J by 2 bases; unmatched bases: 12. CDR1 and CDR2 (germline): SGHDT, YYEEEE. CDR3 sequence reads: CASTCRASGNTDTQYF. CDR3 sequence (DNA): TGTGCCAGCACCTGTCGGGCTAGCGGAAACACAGATACGCAGTATTTT. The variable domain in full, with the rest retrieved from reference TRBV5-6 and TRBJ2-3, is DAGVTQSPTHLIKTRGQQVTLRCSPKSGHDTVSWYQQALGQGPQFIFQYYEEEERQRGNFPDRFSGHQFPNYSSELNVNALLLGDSALYLCASTCRASGNTDTQYFGPGTRLTVL.

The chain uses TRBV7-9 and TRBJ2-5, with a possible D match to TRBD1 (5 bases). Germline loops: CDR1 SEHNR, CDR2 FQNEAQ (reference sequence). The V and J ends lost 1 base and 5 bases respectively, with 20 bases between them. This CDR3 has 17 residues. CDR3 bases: TGTGCCAGCAGCTTAGAGGGGCAGGGTACCGGAACGGAGACCCAGTACTTC. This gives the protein CASSLEGQGTGTETQYF.

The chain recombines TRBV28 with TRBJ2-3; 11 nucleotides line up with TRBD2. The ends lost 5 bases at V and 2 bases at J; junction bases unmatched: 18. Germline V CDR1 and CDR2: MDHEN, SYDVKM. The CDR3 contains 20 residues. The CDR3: CASSHWASGRTAIDTDTQYF. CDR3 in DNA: TGTGCCAGCAGTCATTGGGCTAGCGGGAGGACCGCAATAGACACAGATACGCAGTATTTT.

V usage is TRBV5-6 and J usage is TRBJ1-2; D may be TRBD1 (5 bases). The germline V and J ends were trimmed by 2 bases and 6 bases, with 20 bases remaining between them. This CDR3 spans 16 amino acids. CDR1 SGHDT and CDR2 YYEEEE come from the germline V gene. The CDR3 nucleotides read TGTGCCAGCAGCTTACCCCTGCGGCAGGGAAGCAATGGCTACACCTTC. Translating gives CASSLPLRQGSNGYTF.

The chain's CDR3 is CASSEGLAVNTEAFF. The CDR3 bases are TGTGCCAGCAGTGAAGGACTGGCAGTGAACACTGAAGCTTTCTTT. The gene calls are TRBV25-1 and TRBJ1-1; D unresolved. The V end was cut by 2 bases, the J end by 0 bases, with 10 bases between. CDR3 length: 15 residues. Germline CDR1 MGHDK, CDR2 SYGVNS.

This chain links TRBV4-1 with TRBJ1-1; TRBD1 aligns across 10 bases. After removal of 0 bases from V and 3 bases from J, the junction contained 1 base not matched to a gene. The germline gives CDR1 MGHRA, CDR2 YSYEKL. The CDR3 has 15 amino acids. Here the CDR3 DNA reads TGCGCCAGCAGCCAAGAGGGACAGGGGTACACTGAAGCTTTCTTT. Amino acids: CASSQEGQGYTEAFF.

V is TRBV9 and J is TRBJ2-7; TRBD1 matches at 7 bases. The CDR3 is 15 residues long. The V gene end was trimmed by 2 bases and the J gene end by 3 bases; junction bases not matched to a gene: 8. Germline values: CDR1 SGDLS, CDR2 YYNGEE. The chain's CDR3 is CASSVEGAFYYEQYF. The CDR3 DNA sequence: TGTGCCAGCAGCGTTGAGGGGGCGTTCTACTACGAGCAGTACTTC. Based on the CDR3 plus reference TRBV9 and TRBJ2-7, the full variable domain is DSGVTQTPKHLITATGQRVTLRCSPRSGDLSVYWYQQSLDQGLQFLIQYYNGEERAKGNILERFSAQQFPDLHSELNLSSLELGDSALYFCASSVEGAFYYEQYFGPGTRLTVT.

The CDR3 region has the DNA TGTGCCAGCAGCTTAGTGCTAGCGGACAGCACAGATACGCAGTATTTT. Its protein product is CASSLVLADSTDTQYF. This sequence joins TRBV7-9 and TRBJ2-3, with TRBD2 matching 7 bases. With V trimmed by 1 base and J by 0 bases, 4 bases remained unmatched. The CDR3 has 16 amino acids. The germline gives CDR1 SEHNR, CDR2 FQNEAQ (reference sequence).